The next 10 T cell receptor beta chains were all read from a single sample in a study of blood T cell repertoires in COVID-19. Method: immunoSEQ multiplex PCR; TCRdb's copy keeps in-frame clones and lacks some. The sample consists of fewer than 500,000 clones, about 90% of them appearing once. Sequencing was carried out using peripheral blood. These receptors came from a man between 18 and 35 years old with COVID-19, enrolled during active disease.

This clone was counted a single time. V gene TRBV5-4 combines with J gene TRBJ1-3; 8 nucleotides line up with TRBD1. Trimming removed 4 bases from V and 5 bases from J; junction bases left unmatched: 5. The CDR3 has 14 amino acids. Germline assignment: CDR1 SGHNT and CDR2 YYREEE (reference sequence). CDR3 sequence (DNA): TGTGCCAGCAGCAAGGGACAGGCACGAAACACCATATATTTT. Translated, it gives CASSKGQARNTIYF. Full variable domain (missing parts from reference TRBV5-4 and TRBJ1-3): ETGVTQSPTHLIKTRGQQVTLRCSSQSGHNTVSWYQQALGQGPQFIFQYYREEENGRGNFPPRFSGLQFPNYSSELNVNALELDDSALYLCASSKGQARNTIYFGEGSWLTVV.

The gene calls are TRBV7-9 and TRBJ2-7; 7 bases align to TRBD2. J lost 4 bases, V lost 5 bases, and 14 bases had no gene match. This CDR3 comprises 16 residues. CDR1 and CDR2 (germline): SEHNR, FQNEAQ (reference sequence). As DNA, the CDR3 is TGTGCCAGCAGCCCCAAGGGCGGGGGACTACTTTACGAGCAGTACTTC. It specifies CASSPKGGGLLYEQYF.

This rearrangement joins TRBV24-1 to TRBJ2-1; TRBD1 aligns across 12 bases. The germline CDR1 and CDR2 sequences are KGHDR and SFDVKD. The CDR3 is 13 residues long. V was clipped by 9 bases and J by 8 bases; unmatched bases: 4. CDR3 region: CATGGQGAYEQFF. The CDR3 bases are TGTGCCACCGGGGGACAGGGGGCTTATGAGCAGTTCTTC.

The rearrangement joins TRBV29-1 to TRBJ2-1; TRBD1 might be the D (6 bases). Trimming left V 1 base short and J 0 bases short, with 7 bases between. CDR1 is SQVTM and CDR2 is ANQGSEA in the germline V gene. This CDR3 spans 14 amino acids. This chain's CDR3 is CSVEGGGSYNEQFF. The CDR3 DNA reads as TGCAGCGTTGAAGGAGGGGGCTCCTACAATGAGCAGTTCTTC.

CDR3 region: CASSSRSSYNEQFF. In DNA, the CDR3 is TGTGCCAGCAGCTCCCGGAGCTCCTACAATGAGCAGTTCTTC. The V gene is TRBV5-4, the J gene TRBJ2-1; D is unresolved. Germline-derived CDR1 and CDR2 are SGHNT and YYREEE (reference sequence). The CDR3 totals 14 residues. V lost 3 bases to trimming and J lost 0 bases, with 7 bases between them.

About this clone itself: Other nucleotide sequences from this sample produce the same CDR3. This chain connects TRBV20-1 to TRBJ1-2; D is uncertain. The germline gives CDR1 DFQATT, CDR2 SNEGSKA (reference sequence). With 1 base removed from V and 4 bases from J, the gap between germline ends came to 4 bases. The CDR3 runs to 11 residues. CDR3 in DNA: TGCAGTGCTAGAGTCAGCTATGGCTACACCTTC. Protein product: CSARVSYGYTF.

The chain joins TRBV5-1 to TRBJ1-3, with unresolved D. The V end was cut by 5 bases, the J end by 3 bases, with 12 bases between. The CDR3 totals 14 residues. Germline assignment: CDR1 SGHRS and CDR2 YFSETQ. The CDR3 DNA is TGCGCCAGCAGGATATCCGGGTTTGGAAACACCATATATTTT. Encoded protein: CASRISGFGNTIYF. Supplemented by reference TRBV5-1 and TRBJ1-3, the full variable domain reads KAGVTQTPRYLIKTRGQQVTLSCSPISGHRSVSWYQQTPGQGLQFLFEYFSETQRNKGNFPGRFSGRQFSNSRSEMNVSTLELGDSALYLCASRISGFGNTIYFGEGSWLTVV.

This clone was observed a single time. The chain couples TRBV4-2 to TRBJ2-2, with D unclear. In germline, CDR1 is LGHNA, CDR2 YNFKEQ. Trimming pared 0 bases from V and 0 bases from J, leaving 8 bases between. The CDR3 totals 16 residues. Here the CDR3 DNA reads TGTGCCAGCAGCCAAGATGAGATCGCGAACACCGGGGAGCTGTTTTTT. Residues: CASSQDEIANTGELFF.

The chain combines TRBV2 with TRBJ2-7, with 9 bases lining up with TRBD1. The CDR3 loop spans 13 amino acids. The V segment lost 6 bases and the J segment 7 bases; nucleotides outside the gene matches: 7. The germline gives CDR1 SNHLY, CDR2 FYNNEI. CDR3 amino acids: CASSPGQGREQYF. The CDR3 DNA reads TGTGCCAGCAGCCCTGGACAGGGGAGAGAGCAGTACTTC.

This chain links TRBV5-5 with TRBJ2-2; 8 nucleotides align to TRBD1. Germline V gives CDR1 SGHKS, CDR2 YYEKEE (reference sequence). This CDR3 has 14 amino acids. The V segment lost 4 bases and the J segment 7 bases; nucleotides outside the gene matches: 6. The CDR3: CASSPIGTGGELFF. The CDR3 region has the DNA TGTGCCAGCAGCCCAATAGGGACAGGCGGGGAGCTGTTTTTT.